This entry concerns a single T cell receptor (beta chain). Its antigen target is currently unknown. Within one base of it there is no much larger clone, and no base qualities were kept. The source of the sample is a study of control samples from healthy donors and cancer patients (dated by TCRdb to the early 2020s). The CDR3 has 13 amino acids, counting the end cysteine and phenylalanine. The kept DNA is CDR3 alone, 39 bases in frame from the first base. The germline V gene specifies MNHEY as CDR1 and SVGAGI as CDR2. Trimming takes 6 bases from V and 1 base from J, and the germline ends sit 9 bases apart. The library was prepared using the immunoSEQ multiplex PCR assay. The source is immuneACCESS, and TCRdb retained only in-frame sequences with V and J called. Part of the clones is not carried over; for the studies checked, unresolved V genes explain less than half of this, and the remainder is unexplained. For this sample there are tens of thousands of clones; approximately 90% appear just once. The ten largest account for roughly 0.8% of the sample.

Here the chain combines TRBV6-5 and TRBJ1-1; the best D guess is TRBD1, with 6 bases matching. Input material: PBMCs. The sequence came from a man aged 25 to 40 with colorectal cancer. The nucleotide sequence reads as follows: TGTGCCAGCAGGGACAGAGAGAACACTGAAGCTTTCTTT. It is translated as CASRDRENTEAFF.